This T cell receptor beta chain was recovered during a study of T cells in Graves' hyperthyroidism and ophthalmopathy (dated by TCRdb to the late 2010s). In the study overall: Peripheral blood was collected at initial diagnosis, before any treatment. A discovery cohort of about a hundred patients, roughly 45 with Graves' ophthalmopathy and more than 55 with stable Graves' hyperthyroidism, was used to find distinguishing TCR V-J signatures. Prospective prediction of ophthalmopathy was tested in an independent validation cohort consisting of roughly 20 hyperthyroidism patients and 17 patients who later progressed to ophthalmopathy. The approximately 97 discovery patients were randomly divided into training and test sets at a 7:3 ratio. Thyroid tissue and blood T-cell repertoires from several Graves' hyperthyroidism patients were also compared in the study. After sampling, hyperthyroidism patients received methimazole starting at 30 mg daily, and ophthalmopathy patients received high-dose intravenous methylprednisolone. TCR Vbeta CDR3 sequencing of around 130 peripheral blood samples (over 40 ophthalmopathy, 75 to 85 hyperthyroidism and approximately 17 progressor patients) is reported in the paper. Findings and caveats that apply to the study as a whole: During validation, the model predicted progression to ophthalmopathy a median of about 6.5 months ahead of onset, with 60% to 71% sensitivity and less than 85% specificity. No statistical method was used to fix the sample size in advance, and group allocation was not hidden from the investigators. Most expanded thyroid clonotypes (frequency above 0.001) were also detected in blood, suggesting blood repertoires may reflect thyroid immune responses. In cross-validation, a model built on a 13 V-J signature told ophthalmopathy apart from stable hyperthyroidism with 87.88% sensitivity and about 81% specificity, and in testing the same model reached 80%/75%.

The TCR beta CDR3 regions were amplified from the RNA transcripts. The first round of RT-PCR for the TCR CDR3 was performed with the HTBI primer set and the Qiagen OneStep RT-PCR kit. A second multiplex PCR round built the libraries, followed by size selection and purification. Paired-end sequencing of the libraries was performed with 100 bp reads on an Illumina HiSeq2000. In the original analysis: SOAPnuke was used to process the raw data, removing reads that contained adapters or uncalled bases, had a mean Phred below 15, or lacked an exact match to the constant primer or identifier. COPE v1.2.5 was used to merge the high-quality paired reads, and each unique nucleotide sequence was defined as a clonotype. MiTCR v1.1 was used to align the clonotypes against IMGT TRBV, TRBD and TRBJ reference segments. The analysis included only V-J combinations with a frequency above 0.0001, which together covered around 99% of the repertoires. A TCS score was defined as the ratio between F50 (clonal expansion) and ExV (chaos), using BLOSUM62-based TCRdist between CDR3 peptides within each V-J. Welch's t-statistics and random forest reduced roughly 530 V-J features to 13, which were used in a naive Bayes classifier (R e1071). TCRdb trimmed public reads at Q25 via fastp, called clones via MiXCR and kept in-frame beta chains. Rows with one shared CDR3 protein collapse into an entry with the most common genes and DNA. These V and J calls are TCRdb output, not the study's own analysis. Across this sample there are 250,000 to 300,000 distinct CDR3 sequences, with 10% to 15% seen only once. The biggest ten clones account for 6% to 8% of the sample.

This clonotype was observed at least ten times. The target of this receptor is not known. The sample holds no much larger clone one base away, and base qualities are not on file. The junction shows trimming of 5 bases on V and 6 bases on J, and the gene matches do not reach 11 bases of it. From a lookup of the germline V gene (reference sequence), CDR1 and CDR2 are PRHDT and FYEKMQ. The cysteine opens and the phenylalanine closes a CDR3 of 17 amino acids. Left in the record is the CDR3 DNA by itself, 51 bases read in frame from the first base. Hyperthyroidism patients were newly diagnosed, with disease duration under 2 months, and aged 18 to 65 years. Patients with uncontrolled infections, other autoimmune diseases, pregnancy or lactation were excluded. Diagnoses were based on clinical symptoms, serum thyroxine and TRAb, thyroid ultrasound and orbital computed tomography. For progressor patients, blood was drawn at the first diagnosis of hyperthyroidism, before any ophthalmopathy symptoms had appeared. PBMCs were separated from roughly 10 ml of fresh peripheral blood using Ficoll-Paque density gradient centrifugation. Progressor patients were first diagnosed with Graves' hyperthyroidism and then developed ophthalmopathy during follow-up. Trizol reagent was used to extract total RNA, and RNA quality was then checked on an Agilent 2100 Bioanalyzer.

What was sequenced was blood. The sequence joins TRBV13 to TRBJ2-7; TRBD2 agrees with 15 junctional bases. The sequence was obtained from a woman in her twenties or thirties with Graves' hyperthyroidism that later progressed to Graves' ophthalmopathy. Here the CDR3 is given as CASSHFNAGLAGGEQYF. The DNA sequence follows: TGTGCCAGCAGCCACTTTAACGCGGGACTAGCGGGAGGCGAGCAGTACTTC. Here the CDR3 is joined to the reference TRBV13 and TRBJ2-7 genes, and the full variable domain is: AAGVIQSPRHLIKEKRETATLKCYPIPRHDTVYWYQQGPGQDPQFLISFYEKMQSDKGSIPDRFSAQQFSDYHSELNMSSLELGDSALYFCASSHFNAGLAGGEQYFGPGTRLTVT.